This T cell receptor (beta chain) was sequenced for a study of T cell clusters in autoimmune cytopenias. About the research overall: Healthy donor controls had a mean age of around 57 years and median age of approximately 60 years.

Germline CDR1 SGHDT, CDR2 YYEEEE. The CDR3 totals 17 residues. Roughly 38,000 genome equivalents of blood DNA were amplified for TRB. One tube held mixed TRB-A and TRB-B primer pools for touch-down PCR. With the multiplex PCR reads reprocessed, TCRdb shows one record per CDR3 protein and no DNA. The data include roughly 6,900 distinct CDR3 sequences; the top ten clones carry roughly 9.9%. This sample was also put to use in a study of T cell repertoires in aging, cancer and after chemotherapy. That paper notes: Untreated cancer patients had significantly lower blood TCR diversity than age-matched healthy donors.

Sequenced input: peripheral blood. This chain connects TRBV5-6 to TRBJ1-1; TCRdb's assignment of TRBD1 cannot be checked, as there is no DNA. This TCR came from a human donor in good health. The CDR3 region is CASSRPHTGGRDTEAFF.